Below, 8 T cell receptor beta chains from the same sample are listed, as sequenced in a study of vaccination and CD4 T cells after COVID-19. Indicated time point: late sampling 161 to 241 days after vaccination in three convalescent patients. Indicated treatment: approximately nine-day PBMC culture with coronavirus spike peptide pools or control peptides (ViraFEST assay). The study sequenced cultured CD4+ T cell DNA using the Oncomine TCR Beta short-read assay. One entry per CDR3 protein results from TCRdb running MiXCR on the PCR reads. Among about 25,000 distinct CDR3 sequences, 25% to 30% were seen once, and the ten largest hold just over 7%. These receptors have no identified antigens. Sequencing used CD4+ T cells from blood, cultured in vitro, obtained about 7 months after SARS-CoV-2 vaccination. These receptors were collected from a human donor who had recovered from COVID-19.

V usage is TRBV20-1 and J usage is TRBJ2-3; 16 bases match TRBD2. The CDR3 consists of 18 residues. Losses at the gene ends were 2 bases for V and 0 bases for J; bases not matched to a gene: 5. Per the germline V gene, CDR1 is DFQATT and CDR2 is SNEGSKA (reference sequence). The CDR3 loop reads CSARTGTSGGGSTDTQYF. DNA of the CDR3: TGCAGTGCTAGAACCGGGACTAGCGGGGGGGGTAGCACAGATACGCAGTATTTT.

CDR3 bases: TGTGCCAGCAGCTCCCGACTAGCGGGAGGGGGGCAAGAGACCCAGTACTTC. This translates into CASSSRLAGGGQETQYF. The chain has TRBV7-8 and TRBJ2-5; 14 bases are a match to TRBD2. The CDR3 consists of 17 residues. Germline CDR1 and CDR2: SGHVS and FQNEAQ. J gave up 2 bases and V 4 bases, and 6 bases lay outside the gene matches.

This clonotype occurred a few times. V is TRBV6-1 and J is TRBJ1-1, with a weak D call TRBD1 (6 bases). Germline V gives CDR1 MNHNS, CDR2 SASEGT. The CDR3 runs to 15 residues. Trimming shortened V by 6 bases and J by 10 bases, and 24 bases separated the two germline ends. The CDR3 region has the DNA TGTGCCAGCAGCCGCCTACAGGGCAGTCGGCTGGGAGCTTTCTTT. As protein: CASSRLQGSRLGAFF.

The gene calls are TRBV25-1 and TRBJ2-2, with D possibly being TRBD1 (6 bases). With 8 bases removed from V and 1 base from J, the gap between germline ends came to 11 bases. Germline V CDR1 and CDR2: MGHDK, SYGVNS. The CDR3 has 14 amino acids. DNA for the CDR3: TGTGCCAGCGTCGACAGGAGGAACACCGGGGAGCTGTTTTTT. Protein sequence: CASVDRRNTGELFF.

The table lists this clonotype with a few counts. The rearrangement links TRBV4-2 to TRBJ2-7; 8 bases map to TRBD2. This CDR3 is built from 15 residues. CDR1 and CDR2 from the germline V gene are LGHNA and YNFKEQ. Unmatched junction bases numbered 6, after V lost 2 bases and J lost 3 bases. CDR3 loop: CASSQTSGRGYEQYF. The DNA for the CDR3 is TGTGCCAGCAGCCAAACTAGCGGAAGGGGCTACGAGCAGTACTTC.

The rearrangement uses TRBV25-1 and TRBJ2-3; tentatively, D is TRBD1 (6 bases). The length of the CDR3 is 15 residues. The V end lost 6 bases, the J end lost 4 bases, and 17 bases lay between the germline ends. Germline V gene lookup returns CDR1 MGHDK and CDR2 SYGVNS. The CDR3 loop is CASRDRPEGADTQYF. The DNA of the CDR3 is TGTGCCAGCAGGGACCGGCCAGAGGGGGCAGATACGCAGTATTTT.

This chain links TRBV28 with TRBJ1-1; TRBD1 might be the D (5 bases). Per germline, CDR1 MDHEN and CDR2 SYDVKM. The CDR3 is 13 amino acids. CDR3 protein: CASLAGMNTEAFF. CDR3 DNA: TGTGCTAGTTTAGCAGGGATGAACACTGAAGCTTTCTTT.

The chain employs TRBV20-1 and TRBJ2-3; 10 bases fit TRBD2. The CDR3 sequence is 17 residues long. Germline values: CDR1 DFQATT, CDR2 SNEGSKA (reference sequence). Trimming cost V 3 bases and J 4 bases; bases outside gene matches: 13. CDR3 region: CSARGDFLAGASDTQYF. CDR3 coding DNA: TGCAGTGCTAGGGGGGACTTTCTAGCGGGAGCCTCAGATACGCAGTATTTT.